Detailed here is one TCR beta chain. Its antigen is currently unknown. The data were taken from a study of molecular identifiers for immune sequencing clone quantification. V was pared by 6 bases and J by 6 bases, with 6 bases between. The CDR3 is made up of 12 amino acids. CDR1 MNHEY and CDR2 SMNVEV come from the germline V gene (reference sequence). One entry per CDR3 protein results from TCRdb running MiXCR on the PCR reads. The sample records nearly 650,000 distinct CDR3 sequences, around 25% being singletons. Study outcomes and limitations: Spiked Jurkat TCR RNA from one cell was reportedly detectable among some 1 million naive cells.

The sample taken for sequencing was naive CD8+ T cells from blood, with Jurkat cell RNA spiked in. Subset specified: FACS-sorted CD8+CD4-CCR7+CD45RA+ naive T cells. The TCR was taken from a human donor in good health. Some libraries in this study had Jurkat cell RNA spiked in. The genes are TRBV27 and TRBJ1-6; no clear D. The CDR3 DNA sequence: TGTGCCAGCAGGGATCTTAATTCACCCCTCCACTTT. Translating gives CASRDLNSPLHF.